This entry lists 3 T cell receptor beta chains sequenced from one sample in a study of T cells in Graves' hyperthyroidism and ophthalmopathy. Template material for amplifying TCR beta CDR3 regions consisted of RNA transcripts. The HTBI set primed first-round TCR CDR3 RT-PCR. TCRdb re-derived calls from the multiplex PCR reads in MiXCR, one entry per CDR3 protein. Here the sample spans 300,000 to 450,000 distinct CDR3 sequences, more than 15% being singletons. The sequencing sample was made of blood. The receptors originated from a woman under 30 with Graves' hyperthyroidism that later progressed to Graves' ophthalmopathy.

About this clonotype itself: Being one base from a much bigger clone, this may be a read error. CDR3 sequence: CATSDSTGDQPQHF. CDR3 nucleotide sequence: TGTGCCACCAGTGATTCTACAGGGGATCAGCCCCAGCATTTT. This chain uses TRBV24-1 with TRBJ1-5, with TRBD1 matching over 7 bases. Germline V CDR1 and CDR2: KGHDR, SFDVKD. With 2 bases clipped from V and 5 bases from J, the junction kept 2 bases outside the gene matches. This CDR3 is 14 amino acids long.

V gene TRBV28 combines with J gene TRBJ2-1; 8 bases line up with TRBD2. The CDR3 is 16 amino acids. The germline gives CDR1 MDHEN, CDR2 SYDVKM. Trimming removed 7 bases from V and 5 bases from J; junction bases left unmatched: 13. The CDR3 spells CASTPASGRLDNEQFF. CDR3 coding DNA: TGTGCCAGCACCCCCGCCAGCGGGAGATTAGACAATGAGCAGTTCTTC.

This clonotype was counted many times. The chain joins TRBV10-3 to TRBJ1-1; possibly TRBD1 for D (6 bases). This CDR3 is built from 13 residues. V was pared by 6 bases and J by 5 bases, with 13 bases between. Germline V gene lookup returns CDR1 ENHRY and CDR2 SYGVKD. CDR3 sequence: CAISAGGGTEAFF. The CDR3 DNA reads TGTGCCATCAGCGCGGGAGGGGGTACTGAAGCTTTCTTT.